The present T cell receptor beta chain was sequenced within a study of T-cell memory formation after mild COVID-19. General study findings and limits: Among clones peaking at day 37 in the second wave, SARS-CoV-2 specificity remained unconfirmed.

Concerning this clonotype: Its antigen is not identified.

TCRdb itself ran the 5' RACE reads through MiXCR, one entry per CDR3 protein. Seen here are hundreds of thousands of distinct CDR3 sequences, roughly 18% observed once, and the top ten hold approximately 12%. This CDR3 spans 17 amino acids. V was clipped by 1 base and J by 5 bases, with 21 bases between them. Germline loops: CDR1 MNHEY, CDR2 SMNVEV (reference sequence). The chain carries TRBV27 and TRBJ2-7, with D perhaps TRBD2 (7 bases). The sequence derives from an adult woman who had mild COVID-19 (a few samples of this study predate the infection). Cell type and time point are not known. The sequencing input was PBMCs or a T cell subset sorted from them (not recorded which). CDR3 in DNA: TGTGCCAGCAGTTTATGGGCTGGCGGACTAGGGGACAACGAGCAGTACTTC. Its protein is CASSLWAGGLGDNEQYF.